The T cell receptor (beta chain) described here comes from a study of T cell responses to AZD1222 COVID-19 vaccine. This CDR3 has 15 amino acids. Germline V lookup: CDR1 SGHTA, CDR2 FQGTGA. Losses at the gene ends were 5 bases for V and 4 bases for J; bases not matched to a gene: 9. To note about this clone: Its antigen remains unknown.

Study conclusions and caveats: Recipients of AZD1222 seropositive at baseline numbered only 5 to 7.

Sequencing used immunoSEQ multiplex PCR; TCRdb keeps in-frame clones, though not all of them. There are some 200,000 clones in the sample; 88% occur only once, and 25% to 30% lies in the top ten. The receptor's source is an adult who received the AZD1222 COVID-19 vaccine. This material consisted of peripheral blood, taken 28 days after the second AZD1222 dose. The V call is TRBV7-3, the J call TRBJ2-3; 7 nucleotides align to TRBD2. CDR3 sequence: CASSKPGRGADTQYF. The CDR3 DNA sequence: TGTGCCAGCAGCAAACCGGGACGGGGGGCAGATACGCAGTATTTT.